The 20 T cell receptor beta chains presented below share a single source sample, sequenced in a study of T cells expressing NK-cell markers. TCRdb re-called the 5' RACE reads and shows each CDR3 protein once, DNA omitted. This listing includes about 550,000 distinct CDR3 sequences. Sequenced sample: blood T cells: a sorted CD56 or NKG2C T cell subset, CD4+ or CD8+ T cells, or bulk PBMC T cells (not recorded which). These receptors were collected from a man in his late teens or twenties in good health.

The chain links TRBV12-3 or TRBV12-4 to TRBJ1-1; TCRdb returns TRBD1, unconfirmable since there is no DNA. The CDR3 sequence is 14 residues long. CDR3 amino acids: CASSFEAGGTEAFF.

V usage is TRBV7-9 and J usage is TRBJ2-7; TCRdb designates TRBD1, a call that cannot be tested without DNA. CDR1 and CDR2 (germline): SEHNR, FQNEAQ (reference sequence). The length of the CDR3 is 16 residues. The CDR3 region is CASSLWAGTGLHEQYF.

This chain uses TRBV12-3 or TRBV12-4 with TRBJ2-5; the D call from TCRdb, TRBD1, cannot be confirmed without DNA. The CDR3 covers 15 residues. CDR3 in amino acids: CASSDRYRGEETQYF.

V gene TRBV20-1 combines with J gene TRBJ1-4; TCRdb gives TRBD1 as the D gene, but with no DNA this cannot be confirmed. The CDR3 is 13 amino acids. Germline CDR1 and CDR2: DFQATT and SNEGSKA (reference sequence). This CDR3 reads CSARTGESEKLFF.

V and J are TRBV27 and TRBJ2-7; the TRBD2 assignment by TCRdb is unverifiable without DNA. Per the germline V gene, CDR1 is MNHEY and CDR2 is SMNVEV (reference sequence). CDR3 length equals 17 residues. The CDR3 sequence is CASSLRGGLARFYEQYF.

The gene calls are TRBV6-5 and TRBJ2-5; TCRdb designates TRBD1, a call that cannot be tested without DNA. The CDR3 runs to 15 residues. Germline CDR1 MNHEY, CDR2 SVGAGI. The CDR3 spells CASSYLQGAPETQYF.

The chain recombines TRBV15 with TRBJ1-5; TCRdb's assignment of TRBD1 cannot be checked, as there is no DNA. This CDR3 is built from 14 residues. Per germline, CDR1 LNHNV and CDR2 YYDKDF (reference sequence). CDR3 loop: CATSTSGWNQPQHF.

This chain uses TRBV2 with TRBJ2-7. Germline assignment: CDR1 SNHLY and CDR2 FYNNEI. The CDR3 length is 13 residues. CDR3 protein: CASTWTDSYEQYF.

The chain is built from TRBV7-2 and TRBJ2-2; without DNA, the TCRdb call of TRBD2 cannot be checked. Germline CDR1 is SGHTA and CDR2 is FQGNSA. The CDR3 runs 15 residues. The CDR3 loop reads CASSLAGGETGELFF.

This chain uses TRBV15 with TRBJ1-3; checking the TCRdb D call of TRBD1 is not possible without DNA. CDR3 length equals 18 residues. Germline-derived CDR1 and CDR2 are LNHNV and YYDKDF (reference sequence). This CDR3 reads CATSRVPGQLISGNTIYF.

The CDR3 reads CASGSPLAGGPDTQYF. The rearrangement uses TRBV12-5 and TRBJ2-3; with no DNA, the TCRdb D assignment of TRBD2 cannot be verified. Germline V gives CDR1 LGHNT, CDR2 FRNRAP. This CDR3 is built from 16 residues.

CDR3: CASSYSQTGPEAFF. V gene TRBV6-2 or TRBV6-3 combines with J gene TRBJ1-1; TCRdb picks TRBD1, but there is no DNA to check that call. CDR3 length: 14 residues. Germline CDR1 and CDR2: MNHEY and SVGEGT.

The chain joins TRBV7-2 to TRBJ2-3; the D gene TCRdb calls, TRBD1, cannot be checked with no DNA. The CDR3 consists of 16 residues. CDR1 is SGHTA, CDR2 FQGNSA, per germline. The CDR3 loop reads CASSPGGIAGTDTQYF.

This chain connects TRBV3-1 to TRBJ1-5. Germline values: CDR1 LGHDT, CDR2 YNNKEL (reference sequence). The CDR3 sequence is 13 residues long. The CDR3 protein is CASSPDTYQPQHF.

The chain joins TRBV11-2 to TRBJ2-1; TCRdb's assignment of TRBD2 cannot be checked, as there is no DNA. There are 16 residues in the CDR3. Germline CDR1 and CDR2: SGHAT and FQNNGV. The CDR3 reads CASSPVAGGSYNEQFF.

This chain joins TRBV6-2 or TRBV6-3 and TRBJ2-7. Germline CDR1 MNHEY, CDR2 SVGEGT. The CDR3 runs to 12 residues. The CDR3 sequence is CASSNPRDEQYF.

The genes are TRBV20-1 and TRBJ2-3; TCRdb lists TRBD2, though no DNA is available to test this call. The CDR3 runs to 15 residues. CDR1 and CDR2 from the germline V gene are DFQATT and SNEGSKA (reference sequence). The CDR3 sequence: CSAFAASGLTDTQYF.

The chain uses TRBV12-3 or TRBV12-4 and TRBJ1-5; TCRdb selects TRBD1, and the lack of DNA leaves this call unchecked. The CDR3 sequence is 15 residues long. CDR3: CASEWSGTRNQPQHF.

The CDR3 spells CASSSAGLAGYEQYF. This chain links TRBV27 with TRBJ2-7; TCRdb selects TRBD2, and the lack of DNA leaves this call unchecked. CDR3 size: 15 residues. Germline-derived CDR1 and CDR2 are MNHEY and SMNVEV (reference sequence).

The V and J genes are TRBV5-1 and TRBJ1-1. Germline V gene sequence: CDR1 SGHRS, CDR2 YFSETQ. The CDR3 runs 13 residues. The CDR3 reads CASSSRRGGEAFF.